Listed here are 22 T cell receptor beta chains from one sample, sequenced in a study of T cell responses to AZD1222 COVID-19 vaccine. Assay used: immunoSEQ multiplex PCR; TCRdb lists only in-frame clones, some missing. The sample shows about 260,000 clones, over 85% of them seen only once. The sample consisted of peripheral blood, taken on day 0 of AZD1222 vaccination. These receptors originate from an adult in good health.

The rearrangement uses TRBV5-1 and TRBJ2-3; 10 bases fit TRBD1. The germline V gene encodes CDR1 SGHRS and CDR2 YFSETQ. The CDR3 totals 15 residues. J was trimmed by 3 bases and V by 4 bases; bases with no gene match: 5. The CDR3: CASSPGQGRTDTQYF. The CDR3, as DNA: TGCGCCAGCAGCCCGGGACAGGGGAGGACAGATACGCAGTATTTT.

The J gene is TRBJ1-3, the V gene TRBV18; D remains unclear. Trimming took 6 bases from V and 2 from J, leaving 11 bases between them. In germline, CDR1 is KGHSH, CDR2 LQKENI. The CDR3 has 14 residues. For the CDR3, the DNA is TGTGCCAGCTCTACGTCTCCCGCTGGAAACACCATATATTTT. It codes for CASSTSPAGNTIYF.

The gene calls are TRBV5-1 and TRBJ2-1; D is possibly TRBD1 or TRBD2 (5 bases each). The CDR3 runs 14 residues. Per germline, CDR1 SGHRS and CDR2 YFSETQ. Trimming cost V 6 bases and J 6 bases, with 16 bases left between them. CDR3 DNA: TGCGCCAGCACAGGCGACCCAGGGAGCAATGAGCAGTTCTTC. Translated, it gives CASTGDPGSNEQFF. The full variable domain, its missing parts supplied by reference TRBV5-1 and TRBJ2-1, is KAGVTQTPRYLIKTRGQQVTLSCSPISGHRSVSWYQQTPGQGLQFLFEYFSETQRNKGNFPGRFSGRQFSNSRSEMNVSTLELGDSALYLCASTGDPGSNEQFFGPGTRLTVL.

The chain has TRBV7-9 and TRBJ2-3; D perhaps matches TRBD2 (7 bases). Trimming cost V 7 bases and J 1 base, with 18 bases left between them. CDR1 and CDR2 from the germline V gene are SEHNR and FQNEAQ (reference sequence). The CDR3 runs 16 residues. DNA for the CDR3: TGTGCCAGCAAAAAACGGGGGGCTGGCCGCACAGATACGCAGTATTTT. Its protein is CASKKRGAGRTDTQYF. Full variable domain (outside the CDR3, taken from reference TRBV7-9 and TRBJ2-3): DTGVSQNPRHKITKRGQNVTFRCDPISEHNRLYWYRQTLGQGPEFLTYFQNEAQLEKSRLLSDRFSAERPKGSFSTLEIQRTEQGDSAMYLCASKKRGAGRTDTQYFGPGTRLTVL.

The V call is TRBV13, the J call TRBJ2-1, with TRBD2 matching over 9 bases. CDR3 size: 14 residues. V shed 2 bases, J shed 10 bases, and the junction held 6 bases outside the gene matches. In germline, CDR1 is PRHDT, CDR2 FYEKMQ (reference sequence). CDR3 nucleotides: TGTGCCAGCAGCTTACTTAGCGGGAGCCCGGAGCAGTTCTTC. It translates to CASSLLSGSPEQFF.

A single count supports this clone. The V call is TRBV7-2, the J call TRBJ2-7, with D perhaps matching TRBD2 (6 bases). Germline-derived CDR1 and CDR2 are SGHTA and FQGNSA. The CDR3 is 15 amino acids. The ends were cut back, 1 base at V and 7 bases at J, with 17 bases in the middle. The CDR3 DNA is TGTGCCAGCAGCTTAGAAGTAGCGGCCACGGGGGAGCAGTACTTC. Protein sequence: CASSLEVAATGEQYF.

The count of this clone is one. The CDR3 spells CASHRGRVYDEQYF. CDR3 bases: TGCGCCAGCCACAGGGGGCGCGTCTACGACGAGCAGTACTTC. The chain is built from TRBV5-1 and TRBJ2-7; 9 bases map to TRBD1. From germline, CDR1 is SGHRS and CDR2 YFSETQ. The CDR3 is 14 residues long. J lost 5 bases, V lost 7 bases, and 10 bases had no gene match.

The chain recombines TRBV6-1 with TRBJ1-5; D remains ambiguous. The CDR3 runs 13 residues. CDR1 is MNHNS, CDR2 SASEGT, per germline. V gave up 3 bases and J gave up 4 bases, with 7 bases separating them. The CDR3 DNA follows: TGTGCCAGCAGTGATATCAGAAATCAGCCCCAGCATTTT. Its translation: CASSDIRNQPQHF.

Only one count was recorded for this clone. This rearrangement joins TRBV3-1 (or the pseudogene TRBV3-2) to TRBJ1-1, with D perhaps matching TRBD1 (5 bases). Germline assignment: CDR1 LGHDT and CDR2 YNNKEL (reference sequence). V lost 1 base, J lost 6 bases, and 12 bases lay in between. This CDR3 spans 14 amino acids. The CDR3 sequence is CASSQVGGLPEAFF. Written as DNA, the CDR3 is TGTGCCAGCAGCCAAGTGGGGGGACTCCCTGAAGCTTTCTTT.

V is TRBV5-5 and J is TRBJ2-5, with TRBD2 as a possible D gene (8 bases). The germline V gene encodes CDR1 SGHKS and CDR2 YYEKEE (reference sequence). Trimming took 4 bases from V and 6 from J, leaving 22 bases between them. The CDR3 has 16 residues. CDR3 nucleotides: TGTGCCAGCAGCCCCGGGAGGGGGCAATGGGAGAAGACCCAGTACTTC. It specifies CASSPGRGQWEKTQYF. The entire variable domain, with the rest obtained from reference TRBV5-5 and TRBJ2-5, is as follows: DAGVTQSPTHLIKTRGQQVTLRCSPISGHKSVSWYQQVLGQGPQFIFQYYEKEERGRGNFPDRFSARQFPNYSSELNVNALLLGDSALYLCASSPGRGQWEKTQYFGPGTRLLVL.

J is TRBJ2-3 and V is TRBV5-5; D may be TRBD2 (5 bases). Per germline, CDR1 SGHKS and CDR2 YYEKEE (reference sequence). CDR3 size: 16 residues. V lost 1 base, J lost 1 base, and 13 bases lay in between. The CDR3 DNA reads TGTGCCAGCAGCTTGTTTAGCCGGGGAGGCACAGATACGCAGTATTTT. It translates to CASSLFSRGGTDTQYF.

The CDR3 nucleotides are TGTGCCAGCAGTTCCCTGATAAATTCGGGACAGGGGTCTAGAAACTATGGCTACACCTTC. Encoded protein: CASSSLINSGQGSRNYGYTF. The rearrangement uses TRBV28 and TRBJ1-2; 10 bases are a match to TRBD1. CDR1 is MDHEN and CDR2 is SYDVKM in the germline V gene. This CDR3 has 20 residues. The J segment lost 2 bases and the V segment lost 4 bases, leaving 19 bases of the junction unmatched.

This chain connects TRBV30 to TRBJ1-5; TRBD1 matches 7 bases. This CDR3 has 16 amino acids. CDR1 and CDR2 (germline): GTSNPN, SVGIG (reference sequence). The ends lost 0 bases at V and 0 bases at J; junction bases unmatched: 5. The CDR3 bases are TGTGCCTGGAGTGTAACCCAGGGGGATAGCAATCAGCCCCAGCATTTT. This sequence encodes CAWSVTQGDSNQPQHF.

J is TRBJ2-7 and V is TRBV7-9; D unclear. Looked up from germline, CDR1 is SEHNR and CDR2 is FQNEAQ (reference sequence). Trimming pared 1 base from V and 0 bases from J, leaving 16 bases between. The CDR3 consists of 17 residues. CDR3 nucleotides: TGTGCCAGCAGCTTAGACCCGGGCCGGCCGTTCTCCTACGAGCAGTACTTC. Amino acid sequence: CASSLDPGRPFSYEQYF.

The chain has TRBV27 and TRBJ2-1; 8 bases map to TRBD1. CDR1 MNHEY and CDR2 SMNVEV come from the germline V gene (reference sequence). J lost 8 bases, V lost 0 bases, and 0 bases had no gene match. The CDR3 is made up of 13 amino acids. The CDR3 DNA is TGTGCCAGCAGTTTATCGACAGGGGATGAGCAGTTCTTC. This encodes CASSLSTGDEQFF.

The V gene is TRBV30, the J gene TRBJ1-5; maybe TRBD1 (5 bases). Trimming shortened V by 2 bases and J by 2 bases, and 10 bases separated the two germline ends. The CDR3 runs 14 residues. Germline V gives CDR1 GTSNPN, CDR2 SVGIG (reference sequence). The CDR3 spells CAWSPGNGNQPQHF. The CDR3 DNA sequence: TGTGCCTGGAGTCCAGGGAACGGCAATCAGCCCCAGCATTTT.

The rearrangement joins TRBV30 to TRBJ2-7; 8 bases align to TRBD2. The CDR3 sequence is 13 residues long. J lost 5 bases, V lost 3 bases, and 6 bases had no gene match. Germline V lookup: CDR1 GTSNPN, CDR2 SVGIG (reference sequence). This CDR3 reads CAWSGGGRDEQYF. In DNA, the CDR3 is TGTGCCTGGAGCGGGGGGGGAAGGGACGAGCAGTACTTC. Drawing the rest from reference TRBV30 and TRBJ2-7, the complete variable domain is SQTIHQWPATLVQPVGSPLSLECTVEGTSNPNLYWYRQAAGRGLQLLFYSVGIGQISSEVPQNLSASRPQDRQFILSSKKLLLSDSGFYLCAWSGGGRDEQYFGPGTRLTVT.

This clone was found a few times. This rearrangement joins TRBV3-1 (or the pseudogene TRBV3-2) to TRBJ1-1; D is ambiguous. V was clipped by 4 bases and J by 4 bases, with 13 bases between them. In germline, CDR1 is LGHDT, CDR2 YNNKEL (reference sequence). The CDR3 sequence is 14 residues long. The CDR3 nucleotides are TGTGCCAGCAGCCCCCAGAGGGCGGTCACTGAAGCTTTCTTT. Its protein product is CASSPQRAVTEAFF.

The CDR3, as DNA: TGTGCCAGCAGCCTGACAGGGTCAAATGAAAAACTGTTTTTT. Translating gives CASSLTGSNEKLFF. The chain combines TRBV5-5 with TRBJ1-4; 7 nucleotides agree with TRBD1. The CDR3 sequence is 14 residues long. Per the germline V gene, CDR1 is SGHKS and CDR2 is YYEKEE (reference sequence). V lost 4 bases, J lost 5 bases, and 5 bases stayed unmatched.

The CDR3: CASSQGQGYTGELFF. CDR3 DNA sequence: TGTGCCAGCTCACAGGGACAGGGATACACCGGGGAGCTGTTTTTT. The chain couples TRBV18 to TRBJ2-2; 9 positions agree with TRBD1. This CDR3 is built from 15 residues. Germline lookup yields CDR1 KGHSH and CDR2 LQKENI. V trimming: 4 bases; J trimming: 3 bases; junction bases outside the gene matches: 3.

The V gene is TRBV5-8, the J gene TRBJ1-1; the D gene is possibly TRBD1 (6 bases). This CDR3 is built from 13 residues. The germline V gene encodes CDR1 SGHTS and CDR2 YDEGEE. Trimming stripped 5 bases from V and 11 bases from J, with 19 bases between. The CDR3, as DNA: TGTGCCAGCAGTTTTCTTTCGTCTAGGGGGGCTTTCTTT. It encodes CASSFLSSRGAFF. Full variable domain (missing parts from reference TRBV5-8 and TRBJ1-1): EAGVTQSPTHLIKTRGQQATLRCSPISGHTSVYWYQQALGLGLQFLLWYDEGEERNRGNFPPRFSGRQFPNYSSELNVNALELEDSALYLCASSFLSSRGAFFGQGTRLTVV.

The chain uses TRBV11-1 and TRBJ2-1; a weak D match, TRBD1 (5 bases). CDR3 length: 13 amino acids. Germline assignment: CDR1 SGHAT and CDR2 FQDESV (reference sequence). V lost 2 bases, J lost 5 bases, and 7 bases lay in between. The CDR3 nucleotides are TGTGCCAGCAGCTTATTCAGGGACAATGAGCAGTTCTTC. Translating gives CASSLFRDNEQFF.